This passage covers 9 T cell receptor beta chains from one sample sequenced in a study of blood T cell repertoires in COVID-19. The table came from immunoSEQ multiplex PCR; TCRdb's copy has only in-frame clones and leaves some out. The sample contains 40,000 or so clones, 65% to 75% of which appear only once. What was sequenced was peripheral blood. These receptors all stem from a man in his 70s with COVID-19, enrolled during active disease.

The gene calls are TRBV7-6 and TRBJ2-7, with 8 bases fitting TRBD1. Germline CDR1 is SGHVS and CDR2 is FNYEAQ. With 1 base clipped from V and 4 bases from J, the junction kept 6 bases outside the gene matches. The CDR3 length is 15 residues. The CDR3 reads CASSLVMDRAYEQYF. The CDR3 DNA sequence: TGTGCCAGCAGCTTAGTAATGGACAGGGCGTACGAGCAGTACTTC.

V gene TRBV6-2 or TRBV6-3 combines with J gene TRBJ1-5; TRBD1 agrees at 8 bases. Unmatched junction bases numbered 7, after V lost 6 bases and J lost 3 bases. The CDR3 is 15 residues long. Germline V gene data show CDR1 as MNHEY and CDR2 as SVGEGT. The CDR3 loop is CASSRMGQANQPQHF. The DNA of the CDR3 is TGTGCCAGCAGCCGAATGGGACAGGCCAATCAGCCCCAGCATTTT.

As DNA, the CDR3 is TGTGCCAGCAGCGACCGGCGGGGAGGGGAGCTGTTTTTT. Its protein product is CASSDRRGGELFF. The rearrangement uses TRBV9 and TRBJ2-2; D is perhaps TRBD2 (6 bases). Trimming pared 3 bases from V and 8 bases from J, leaving 11 bases between. Germline lookup yields CDR1 SGDLS and CDR2 YYNGEE. The CDR3 spans 13 residues. The full variable domain, completed using reference TRBV9 and TRBJ2-2, is DSGVTQTPKHLITATGQRVTLRCSPRSGDLSVYWYQQSLDQGLQFLIQYYNGEERAKGNILERFSAQQFPDLHSELNLSSLELGDSALYFCASSDRRGGELFFGEGSRLTVL.

The V call is TRBV4-3, the J call TRBJ2-3; possible D gene TRBD1, 5 bases. Germline V CDR1 and CDR2: LGHNA, YSLEER. The V end was cut by 0 bases, the J end by 2 bases, with 12 bases between. The CDR3 has 16 residues. The CDR3 here is CASSQDPHRITDTQYF. DNA of the CDR3: TGCGCCAGCAGCCAAGACCCTCACAGGATCACAGATACGCAGTATTTT.

J is TRBJ2-6 and V is TRBV2; tentatively, D is TRBD1 (6 bases). This CDR3 is built from 17 residues. With 7 bases removed from V and 0 bases from J, the gap between germline ends came to 16 bases. CDR1 is SNHLY and CDR2 is FYNNEI in the germline V gene. Written as DNA, the CDR3 is TGTGCCAGCATTGGTTTCGGGACAAACTCTGGGGCCAACGTCCTGACTTTC. This translates into CASIGFGTNSGANVLTF.

The gene calls are TRBV10-1 and TRBJ1-6, with D tentatively TRBD1 (5 bases). This CDR3 region has 16 residues. Germline-derived CDR1 and CDR2 are WNHNN and SYGVQD (reference sequence). V was shortened by 3 bases and J by 0 bases, with 9 bases between the two germline ends. DNA of the CDR3: TGCGCCAGCAGTGACCAGGGTCGCTCCTATAATTCACCCCTCCACTTT. Amino acid sequence: CASSDQGRSYNSPLHF.

The chain links TRBV7-3 to TRBJ2-3; 7 positions agree with TRBD2. This CDR3 spans 15 amino acids. V lost 0 bases, J lost 10 bases, and 10 bases stayed unmatched. The V gene's germline CDR1 is SGHTA and CDR2 FQGTGA. The CDR3 bases are TGTGCCAGCAGCTTAACGTTGGGGGGACTATCCGCGCAGTATTTT. As protein: CASSLTLGGLSAQYF.

V usage is TRBV3-1 (or the pseudogene TRBV3-2) and J usage is TRBJ2-5; 8 nucleotides align to TRBD2. The length of the CDR3 is 15 residues. CDR1 and CDR2 from the germline V gene are LGHDT and YNNKEL (reference sequence). V lost 2 bases and J lost 5; bases outside the gene matches: 7. The chain's CDR3 is CASSQKAGAGETQYF. CDR3 DNA sequence: TGTGCCAGCAGCCAAAAAGCGGGAGCGGGGGAGACCCAGTACTTC.

The chain links TRBV4-1 to TRBJ2-7; 8 bases map to TRBD1. Per the germline V gene, CDR1 is MGHRA and CDR2 is YSYEKL. Trimming cost V 5 bases and J 6 bases; bases outside gene matches: 18. CDR3 length: 17 amino acids. CDR3 sequence (DNA): TGCGCCAGCAGCTTAATAAAAGGGACAGGTCTCTCCGCCGAGCAGTACTTC. Translation: CASSLIKGTGLSAEQYF.